Detailed here is one T cell receptor (beta chain). The data belong to a study of CD4 and CD8 cells across lung adenocarcinoma regions. TCRdb analysed the PCR reads with MiXCR anew, one entry per CDR3 protein. Counted here are roughly 10,000 distinct CDR3 sequences, less than 70% occurring once; the ten biggest clones make up approximately 19%. The germline gives CDR1 MNHNS, CDR2 SASEGT. The CDR3 totals 16 residues. This TCR derives from a male donor with lung adenocarcinoma. The CD4 and CD8 labels of this study may be unreliable. This chain links TRBV6-1 with TRBJ2-5, with D perhaps matching TRBD1 or TRBD2 (6 bases each). Sequences were obtained from CD4+ T cells from the center of a lung tumor. The CDR3 sequence: CASADKGGGVPETQYF. As DNA, the CDR3 is TGTGCTAGCGCGGATAAGGGGGGCGGCGTCCCAGAGACCCAGTACTTC.